These 27 T cell receptor beta chains originate from one sample sequenced in a study of T cell repertoires in cytomegalovirus infection. TCRdb fed the reads into MiXCR, producing one record per CDR3 protein. The sample has 250,000 to 350,000 distinct CDR3 sequences, roughly 24% seen once. Material for sequencing was PBMCs. These receptors originate from a human donor in good health (CMV status not recorded). Some clones in this sample may be carry-over from other donors' samples.

V gene TRBV29-1 combines with J gene TRBJ2-7; 12 bases map to TRBD1. Germline CDR1 reads SQVTM; CDR2 reads ANQGSEA. The CDR3 runs to 15 residues. With 5 bases clipped from V and 2 bases from J, the junction kept 7 bases outside the gene matches. The CDR3 is CSVSGTGGITYEQYF. The CDR3 DNA is TGCAGCGTTTCCGGGACAGGGGGCATCACCTACGAGCAGTACTTC.

This chain links TRBV5-4 with TRBJ1-4, with D possibly matching TRBD1 (6 bases). Per germline, CDR1 SGHNT and CDR2 YYREEE (reference sequence). This CDR3 contains 15 residues. The V and J ends lost 4 bases and 4 bases respectively, with 14 bases between them. Here the CDR3 reads CASSLSGGRNEKLFF. The CDR3 nucleotides read TGTGCCAGCAGCCTATCCGGGGGCCGTAATGAAAAACTGTTTTTT.

The V and J genes are TRBV6-5 and TRBJ1-2, with D tentatively TRBD1 (6 bases). CDR3 length: 15 amino acids. With 0 bases removed from V and 0 bases from J, the gap between germline ends came to 8 bases. Germline V gives CDR1 MNHEY, CDR2 SVGAGI. CDR3 sequence: CASSYSAGANYGYTF. In DNA form, the CDR3 reads TGTGCCAGCAGTTACTCTGCAGGGGCTAACTATGGCTACACCTTC.

This clonotype turned up a few times. This chain links TRBV7-3 with TRBJ1-2, with D possibly matching TRBD1 (5 bases). V lost 3 bases, J lost 6 bases, and 8 bases lay in between. This CDR3 has 12 residues. CDR1 is SGHTA, CDR2 FQGTGA, per germline. The CDR3: CASSFRGDGYTF. CDR3 DNA sequence: TGTGCCAGCAGCTTTCGGGGCGATGGCTACACCTTC.

The chain links TRBV7-2 to TRBJ1-1; TRBD1 might be the D (5 bases). Germline-derived CDR1 and CDR2 are SGHTA and FQGNSA. The V end was cut by 3 bases, the J end by 2 bases, with 10 bases between. This CDR3 region has 14 residues. The CDR3 protein is CASSFGGTNTEAFF. CDR3 coding DNA: TGTGCCAGCAGCTTCGGGGGAACCAACACTGAAGCTTTCTTT.

This clonotype was observed a few times. The chain uses TRBV6-2 or TRBV6-3 and TRBJ1-4; 7 positions match TRBD1. Germline V gene lookup returns CDR1 MNHEY and CDR2 SVGEGT. The V gene end was trimmed by 2 bases and the J gene end by 7 bases; junction bases not matched to a gene: 7. The CDR3 length is 15 residues. The CDR3 sequence is CASSYTGQGGEKLFF. The CDR3 DNA sequence: TGTGCCAGCAGTTACACGGGCCAGGGGGGTGAAAAACTGTTTTTT.

V and J are TRBV19 and TRBJ2-1; D may correspond to TRBD1 or TRBD2 (5 bases each). Trimming took 7 bases from V and 0 from J, leaving 13 bases between them. Germline loops: CDR1 LNHDA, CDR2 SQIVND (reference sequence). The CDR3 extends over 15 amino acids. The CDR3: CASTPGPSSYNEQFF. The CDR3 DNA is TGTGCCAGTACACCGGGACCCAGCTCCTACAATGAGCAGTTCTTC.

This clonotype was recorded at least ten times. V gene TRBV7-2 combines with J gene TRBJ1-2; 8 bases are shared with TRBD1. With V trimmed by 4 bases and J by 5 bases, 12 bases remained unmatched. The CDR3 is made up of 16 amino acids. Germline values: CDR1 SGHTA, CDR2 FQGNSA. DNA for the CDR3: TGTGCCAGCAGCTCAACGGACAGGGTGGTGGAGTATGGCTACACCTTC. Translated: CASSSTDRVVEYGYTF.

The chain has TRBV10-3 and TRBJ2-3; 9 bases are a match to TRBD2. V was pared by 5 bases and J by 5 bases, with 5 bases of the junction left unmatched. This CDR3 is 14 amino acids long. Germline CDR1 ENHRY, CDR2 SYGVKD. This CDR3 is CAISQAGGEDTQYF. The CDR3 nucleotides are TGTGCCATCAGTCAGGCGGGGGGGGAAGATACGCAGTATTTT.

The V call is TRBV6-6, the J call TRBJ1-5; D remains ambiguous. Per the germline V gene, CDR1 is MNHNY and CDR2 is SVGAGI (reference sequence). V was trimmed by 3 bases and J by 5 bases, leaving 8 bases between them. CDR3 length: 13 residues. CDR3 sequence (DNA): TGTGCCAGCAGTTATTTACCAGATCAGCCCCAGCATTTT. The encoded protein is CASSYLPDQPQHF.

The CDR3 reads CASSRTSGVSSYEQYF. CDR3 sequence (DNA): TGTGCCAGCAGCAGAACTAGCGGGGTAAGCTCCTACGAGCAGTACTTC. The V and J genes are TRBV7-6 and TRBJ2-7; 10 bases align to TRBD2. J gave up 0 bases and V 5 bases, and 7 bases lay outside the gene matches. The CDR3 contains 16 residues. Germline CDR1 and CDR2: SGHVS and FNYEAQ.

The chain uses TRBV27 and TRBJ2-1; D is unresolved. This CDR3 has 13 residues. Germline CDR1 reads MNHEY; CDR2 reads SMNVEV (reference sequence). Trimming removed 2 bases from V and 16 bases from J, with 18 bases in between. The CDR3, as DNA: TGTGCCAGCAGTTTAGCTGGACCTCCCTCGGAATTCTTC. This sequence encodes CASSLAGPPSEFF.

V gene TRBV20-1 combines with J gene TRBJ2-7; weak D call: TRBD2 (5 bases). The CDR3 is 14 amino acids. V gave up 5 bases and J gave up 1 base, with 15 bases separating them. The germline V gene encodes CDR1 DFQATT and CDR2 SNEGSKA (reference sequence). The CDR3 here is CSAPWWERSYEQYF. The CDR3 coding sequence is TGCAGTGCTCCATGGTGGGAGAGGTCCTACGAGCAGTACTTC.

There are a few counts of this clonotype. V and J are TRBV11-2 and TRBJ2-2, with D possibly matching TRBD2 (5 bases). This CDR3 has 14 residues. V lost 3 bases, J lost 6 bases, and 11 bases lay in between. CDR1 SGHAT and CDR2 FQNNGV come from the germline V gene. CDR3 nucleotide sequence: TGTGCCAGCAGCTTCGAGGGCCGCCCCGGGGAGCTGTTTTTT. It translates to CASSFEGRPGELFF.

This clonotype was observed many times. This sequence joins TRBV12-3 or TRBV12-4 and TRBJ1-5, with 8 positions matching TRBD1. Trimming removed 6 bases from V and 6 bases from J; junction bases left unmatched: 4. This CDR3 contains 13 residues. The CDR3 reads CASRGQGFQPQHF. The CDR3 nucleotides are TGTGCCAGCAGAGGACAGGGTTTTCAGCCCCAGCATTTT.

The V call is TRBV5-1, the J call TRBJ1-1; the D is unclear. Germline loops: CDR1 SGHRS, CDR2 YFSETQ. The CDR3 totals 13 residues. The V and J ends lost 7 bases and 0 bases respectively, with 10 bases between them. This CDR3 is CASREVLNTEAFF. The CDR3 DNA follows: TGCGCCAGCCGGGAGGTACTGAACACTGAAGCTTTCTTT.

This clonotype came up a few times. DNA of the CDR3: TGTGCCAGCAGCTCCGGGACTAGCAGCCACAATGAGCAGTTCTTC. It specifies CASSSGTSSHNEQFF. The J gene is TRBJ2-1, the V gene TRBV7-2; 9 bases map to TRBD2. Germline CDR1 reads SGHTA; CDR2 reads FQGNSA. V gave up 4 bases and J gave up 5 bases; unmatched junction bases: 6. This CDR3 comprises 15 residues.

This sequence joins TRBV9 and TRBJ2-3, with 10 bases identical to TRBD2. The CDR3 sequence is 15 residues long. V lost 0 bases to trimming and J lost 4 bases; unmatched junction nucleotides: 2. Germline V gene data show CDR1 as SGDLS and CDR2 as YYNGEE. In nucleotides, the CDR3 is TGTGCCAGCAGCGTAGGGCTAGCGGGGGCAGATACGCAGTATTTT. This translates into CASSVGLAGADTQYF. Complete variable domain (other parts from reference TRBV9 and TRBJ2-3): DSGVTQTPKHLITATGQRVTLRCSPRSGDLSVYWYQQSLDQGLQFLIQYYNGEERAKGNILERFSAQQFPDLHSELNLSSLELGDSALYFCASSVGLAGADTQYFGPGTRLTVL.

This clonotype was seen only a few times. The chain is built from TRBV7-2 and TRBJ2-1; D remains ambiguous. V lost 8 bases and J lost 7, with 15 bases in between. The germline V gene encodes CDR1 SGHTA and CDR2 FQGNSA. CDR3 length: 13 amino acids. The CDR3 region has the DNA TGTGCCAGCTCTCTTTTGGTCGGGAATGAGCAGTTCTTC. It specifies CASSLLVGNEQFF.

The chain has TRBV5-1 and TRBJ1-3, with D maybe TRBD1 (5 bases). CDR3 size: 14 residues. Germline CDR1 reads SGHRS; CDR2 reads YFSETQ. The V gene lost 4 bases and the J gene lost 0 bases, with 8 bases spanning the gap. DNA for the CDR3: TGCGCCAGCAGCCCTGACAGCTCTGGAAACACCATATATTTT. It encodes CASSPDSSGNTIYF.

CDR3 DNA sequence: TGTGCCAGCACCGAGGTAGGGTTTAGCAATCAGCCCCAGCATTTT. Residues: CASTEVGFSNQPQHF. The V call is TRBV2, the J call TRBJ1-5; D not certain. The CDR3 length is 15 residues. V was shortened by 7 bases and J by 0 bases, with 13 bases between the two germline ends. Germline values: CDR1 SNHLY, CDR2 FYNNEI.

The chain links TRBV28 to TRBJ2-3; D is unresolved. Germline values: CDR1 MDHEN, CDR2 SYDVKM. V was shortened by 5 bases and J by 7 bases, with 16 bases between the two germline ends. The CDR3 is 14 amino acids. Here the CDR3 DNA reads TGTGCCAGCAGTCCTAAATTACGACATAATACGCAGTATTTT. Translation: CASSPKLRHNTQYF.

This clonotype showed up many times. The rearrangement uses TRBV7-2 and TRBJ2-7; D ambiguous. The CDR3 length is 13 residues. Germline assignment: CDR1 SGHTA and CDR2 FQGNSA. Trimming removed 5 bases from V and 6 bases from J, with 14 bases in between. The CDR3 region is CASSPGAVGEQYF. The DNA for the CDR3 is TGTGCCAGCAGCCCAGGAGCTGTGGGCGAGCAGTACTTC.

The V and J genes are TRBV12-3 or TRBV12-4 and TRBJ2-7; D unclear. There are 16 residues in the CDR3. V was pared by 0 bases and J by 2 bases, with 14 bases between. This CDR3 reads CASSLAIGRLAYEQYF. CDR3 nucleotides: TGTGCCAGCAGTTTAGCGATTGGGCGCCTAGCCTACGAGCAGTACTTC.

Ten or more counts support this clonotype. The chain employs TRBV7-2 and TRBJ2-3; TRBD1 matches at 9 bases. Looked up from germline, CDR1 is SGHTA and CDR2 is FQGNSA. The CDR3 extends over 14 amino acids. Losses at the gene ends were 4 bases for V and 3 bases for J; bases not matched to a gene: 2. This chain's CDR3 is CASSSDRGTDTQYF. DNA of the CDR3: TGTGCCAGCAGCTCGGACAGGGGAACAGATACGCAGTATTTT.

This clonotype appeared a few times. The genes are TRBV5-1 and TRBJ2-1; D remains ambiguous. CDR1 is SGHRS, CDR2 YFSETQ, per germline. Trimming shortened V by 5 bases and J by 0 bases, and 12 bases separated the two germline ends. This CDR3 comprises 15 residues. CDR3 sequence: CASSSDQYSYNEQFF. For the CDR3, the DNA is TGCGCCAGCAGTTCGGACCAGTACTCCTACAATGAGCAGTTCTTC. Full variable domain (missing parts from reference TRBV5-1 and TRBJ2-1): KAGVTQTPRYLIKTRGQQVTLSCSPISGHRSVSWYQQTPGQGLQFLFEYFSETQRNKGNFPGRFSGRQFSNSRSEMNVSTLELGDSALYLCASSSDQYSYNEQFFGPGTRLTVL.

The J gene is TRBJ2-7, the V gene TRBV12-3 or TRBV12-4; 8 bases map to TRBD2. CDR3 length: 14 residues. The V and J ends lost 5 bases and 7 bases, in that order; junction bases with no gene match: 10. The CDR3, as DNA: TGTGCCAGCAGTAGCGGGACTAGGTTCGTGGAGCAGTACTTC. It translates to CASSSGTRFVEQYF.